Below, one T cell receptor (beta chain) is given with its context. Its recognized antigen is unknown. One base away there is no much larger clone; base qualities are not given. These data originate in a study of Tregs in tolerant kidney transplant recipients (dated by TCRdb to about 2019). Turning to the overall study: Transplants used related donors with nonmyeloablative bone marrow transplantation; mixed chimerism was transient in the human trials. Before combined kidney and bone marrow transplantation, this study identified donor-specific regulatory T cells using TCRbeta sequencing and then followed those same cells after transplant. General study outcomes and caveats: Biological reproducibility was not directly addressed, though technical replication error appeared minimal. For some patients the PCR primers changed over time, which made it impossible to compare the samples from those patients at the nucleotide level. Expanding Tregs with activated donor B cells appeared to identify the most biologically relevant and donor-specific TCRbeta repertoire. In tolerant patients, the expansion of donor-specific Tregs was greater than global Treg expansion, suggesting that the expansion was antigen-driven rather than nonspecific. The study was limited by small patient numbers, and the findings need validation in larger populations and under other immunosuppression protocols.

CDR1 and CDR2, per the germline V gene, are MNHEY and SVGAGI. V loses 5 bases, J loses 2 bases, and the germline ends lie 9 bases apart. CDR3 length: 13 amino acids, cysteine to phenylalanine. Only CDR3 DNA remains: 39 bases, in frame from the first base. For TCRbeta CDR3 sequencing, genomic DNA from the sorted cells was extracted using the QIAGEN DNeasy Blood and Tissue Kit. High-throughput TCRbeta CDR3 sequencing was carried out commercially through immunoSEQ, with PCR amplification with bias correction and internal controls included. On the authors' methods: Unique productive TCRbeta sequences were defined by CDR3 nucleotide sequence when primers matched and otherwise by CDR3 amino acid sequence together with Vbeta and Jbeta genes. To correct for sorting error, sequences found in more than one sorted population at a frequency ratio of 2:1 or less were discarded, and the remaining shared sequences were assigned to the population with the higher frequency. Donor-reactive sequences were defined as at least 5-fold expanded in CFSE-low cells versus unstimulated cells, with frequency of at least 0.01% in CFSE-low cells. Repertoire divergence was quantified by Jensen-Shannon divergence using the top 100 TCRbeta sequences ranked by frequency. When a sample had multiple sequencing runs, each run was corrected for sorting error separately and the runs were then pooled. TCRdb's version of the immuneACCESS table is confined to in-frame rearrangements and falls short of the full clone set. An unresolved V gene accounts for under half of the shortfall where checked; the remainder is of unknown origin. V, J and clone size are taken as reported in that table, and D and trimming were inferred from the DNA itself. Counted in this sample were about 110,000 clones; 90% of them appeared once. The top ten clonotypes cover under 0.35% of the sample.

Interpreted using the paper, the time point label stands for: blood sample drawn before combined kidney and bone marrow transplant. Thawed PBMCs were FACS-sorted into unstimulated Tregs (CD4+CD25+CD127-), CD4+ non-Tregs (CD4+CD25-), CD4 cells and CD8 cells. Patients were several combined kidney and bone marrow transplant recipients from the ITN036ST trial, and only these trial subjects had samples available. Healthy control blood was separated into PBMCs by Ficoll density gradient and cryopreserved, and patient PBMCs were collected both before and after transplant. This chain is built from TRBV6-5 and TRBJ1-2, and perhaps TRBD1 as D gene, on 5 matching bases. Sequenced material: CD4+ T cells from blood, taken before the transplant. This clonotype was obtained from a human donor who received a combined kidney and bone marrow transplant. CDR3 sequence: CASSQDRNYGYTF. The nucleotide sequence is given as TGTGCCAGCAGTCAAGACAGAAACTATGGCTACACCTTC.